A selection of T cell receptor beta chains follows, all from one sample in a study of neoadjuvant anti-PD-1 for oral cavity cancer. Sequencing was performed with immunoSEQ multiplex PCR; in TCRdb, only in-frame clones are kept and a portion is missing. Of roughly 25,000 clones listed, around a quarter are singletons. Sequencing used tumor tissue, obtained after nivolumab (anti-PD-1) treatment. These receptors all come from a person between 40 and 80 years old with oral cavity squamous cell carcinoma. The CDR3 runs from the conserved cysteine through the conserved F or W. Fields, in order: V gene, J gene, CDR3 protein.

V: TRBV27; J: TRBJ1-2; CDR3: CASSSFGTFIYTF
V: TRBV27; J: TRBJ2-1; CDR3: CASSLSAGSNNEQFF
V: TRBV7-9; J: TRBJ2-7; CDR3: CASSPRGNEQYF
V: TRBV4-2; J: TRBJ2-2; CDR3: CASTTISGTSNTGELFF
V: TRBV19; J: TRBJ1-2; CDR3: CASSIDKGVFGYTF
V: TRBV5-6; J: TRBJ2-3; CDR3: CASTRGISTDTQYF
V: TRBV9; J: TRBJ1-1; CDR3: CASSVEEGNTEAFF
V: TRBV10-3; J: TRBJ1-2; CDR3: CAIRVPQGANYGYTF
V: TRBV18; J: TRBJ1-4; CDR3: CASSPQSGTWDASLEKLFF
V: TRBV5-4; J: TRBJ1-1; CDR3: CASSPGTLEAFF